The sequence of this T cell receptor beta chain was determined in a study of Tregs in tolerant kidney transplant recipients. Related graft donors supplied nonmyeloablative bone marrow transplants, and mixed chimerism was transient. Sequencing was performed with immunoSEQ multiplex PCR; in TCRdb, only in-frame clones are kept and a portion is missing. The sample holds 65,000 to 85,000 clones, more than 85% seen once. Trimming removed 1 base at V and 1 base at J, with 13 bases between. The CDR3 runs to 16 residues. The germline CDR1 and CDR2 sequences are SGHTA and FQGNSA. V usage is TRBV7-2 and J usage is TRBJ1-1, with D perhaps matching TRBD1 (6 bases). This specimen was CD4+ T cells from blood (PBMCs), taken 24 months after the transplant. The receptor's source is a human patient who received a combined kidney and bone marrow transplant. Some T cells here may be from the graft donor. CDR3 amino acids: CASSLVPQGGNTEAFF. The CDR3 DNA is TGTGCCAGCAGCTTAGTCCCACAGGGTGGGAACACTGAAGCTTTCTTT.